The next 31 T cell receptor beta chains were all read from a single sample in a study of shared clonotypes between healthy human individuals. TCRdb's table, derived via immunoSEQ multiplex PCR, lists solely in-frame clones and lacks some. Among some 2.3 million clones listed, just over 90% were seen once. Sequencing was carried out using naive CD4+ T cells from PBMCs. This sample's subset: CD45RA+ positively selected. These receptor sequences come from a man aged 18 to 35 in good health. Some clones in this sample may be carry-over from other donors' samples.

The gene calls are TRBV9 and TRBJ2-7, with D perhaps matching TRBD1 or TRBD2 (5 bases each). This CDR3 spans 12 amino acids. V lost 4 bases, J lost 8 bases, and 13 bases lay in between. Germline V CDR1 and CDR2: SGDLS, YYNGEE. CDR3 region: CASSPLKGQQYF. In DNA, the CDR3 is TGTGCCAGCAGCCCCCTCAAGGGACAGCAGTACTTC.

The chain uses TRBV7-2 and TRBJ1-4; perhaps TRBD1 as D (6 bases). CDR1 and CDR2 from the germline V gene are SGHTA and FQGNSA. The CDR3 has 15 amino acids. Trimming cost V 6 bases and J 2 bases, with 13 bases left between them. DNA of the CDR3: TGTGCCAGCAGTCTAACAGGGACCACTAATGAAAAACTGTTTTTT. This translates into CASSLTGTTNEKLFF.

The chain is built from TRBV4-3 and TRBJ2-7, with 9 bases that match TRBD1. J was trimmed by 5 bases and V by 1 base; bases with no gene match: 12. The CDR3 loop spans 17 amino acids. Germline-derived CDR1 and CDR2 are LGHNA and YSLEER. The CDR3 reads CASSQVGAGTGHHEQYF. The CDR3 DNA reads TGCGCCAGCAGCCAAGTAGGGGCTGGGACAGGGCACCACGAGCAGTACTTC.

The DNA of the CDR3 is TGCGCCAGCAGCCAAGTAGGAGGGGAGGATCGTGGTACGCAGTATTTT. Its translation: CASSQVGGEDRGTQYF. This rearrangement joins TRBV4-1 to TRBJ2-3, with a possible D match to TRBD2 (6 bases). The CDR3 extends over 16 amino acids. Trimming left V 1 base short and J 8 bases short, with 19 bases between. Germline CDR1 is MGHRA and CDR2 is YSYEKL.

The chain joins TRBV18 to TRBJ2-5; D gene ambiguous. Germline V gene sequence: CDR1 KGHSH, CDR2 LQKENI. Trimming pared 1 base from V and 3 bases from J, leaving 9 bases between. This CDR3 comprises 14 residues. The CDR3 DNA is TGTGCCAGCTCACCACAGAGGACGGAAGAGACCCAGTACTTC. The encoded protein is CASSPQRTEETQYF.

The genes are TRBV5-1 and TRBJ2-3; maybe TRBD2 (5 bases). This CDR3 comprises 16 residues. V lost 0 bases to trimming and J lost 2 bases, with 13 bases between them. The germline gives CDR1 SGHRS, CDR2 YFSETQ. CDR3 in DNA: TGCGCCAGCAGCTTGGGGCGGGCCTTCTCCACAGATACGCAGTATTTT. It codes for CASSLGRAFSTDTQYF.

The rearrangement uses TRBV5-1 and TRBJ1-4, with 7 bases lining up with TRBD1. J gave up 5 bases and V 1 base, and 8 bases lay outside the gene matches. Germline loops: CDR1 SGHRS, CDR2 YFSETQ. This CDR3 has 16 amino acids. CDR3 protein: CASSLSRQGLNEKLFF. The DNA of the CDR3 is TGCGCCAGCAGCTTGTCCCGACAGGGTTTAAATGAAAAACTGTTTTTT.

The chain links TRBV6-1 to TRBJ2-1; D possibly corresponds to TRBD1 (6 bases). Germline lookup yields CDR1 MNHNS and CDR2 SASEGT. The CDR3 extends over 15 amino acids. The ends were cut back, 7 bases at V and 4 bases at J, with 17 bases in the middle. The CDR3 coding sequence is TGTGCCAGCATACTACAGGGTTCGGTTTACAATGAGCAGTTCTTC. Translation: CASILQGSVYNEQFF.

On this clone itself: The sample carries other DNA sequences with the same CDR3. The V gene is TRBV5-1, the J gene TRBJ2-3, with D possibly matching TRBD1 (6 bases). The CDR3 has 14 residues. The ends were cut back, 2 bases at V and 2 bases at J, with 9 bases in the middle. From germline, CDR1 is SGHRS and CDR2 YFSETQ. The CDR3 DNA reads TGCGCCAGCAGCTTTCGACAGGACACAGATACGCAGTATTTT. Amino acid sequence: CASSFRQDTDTQYF.

The chain is built from TRBV11-2 and TRBJ1-5; 8 bases match TRBD1. The V gene end was trimmed by 6 bases and the J gene end by 16 bases; junction bases not matched to a gene: 11. The CDR3 covers 12 residues. Germline CDR1 SGHAT, CDR2 FQNNGV. The chain's CDR3 is CASSLTGGPRHF. CDR3 DNA: TGTGCCAGCAGTTTAACAGGGGGGCCACGACATTTT.

The rearrangement joins TRBV28 to TRBJ1-3; possibly TRBD1 for D (5 bases). CDR3 length equals 14 residues. Looked up from germline, CDR1 is MDHEN and CDR2 is SYDVKM. The V end was cut by 3 bases, the J end by 8 bases, with 14 bases between. CDR3 nucleotide sequence: TGTGCCAGCAGTTTGGGGCAGTCGAGGCACACCATATATTTT. Protein sequence: CASSLGQSRHTIYF.

V is TRBV27 and J is TRBJ2-5; 9 bases agree with TRBD2. V lost 6 bases and J lost 5; bases outside the gene matches: 7. The CDR3 contains 14 residues. The V gene's germline CDR1 is MNHEY and CDR2 SMNVEV (reference sequence). The CDR3, as DNA: TGTGCCAGCAGATCCTGGACTAGCGACGAGACCCAGTACTTC. It specifies CASRSWTSDETQYF.

The V call is TRBV2, the J call TRBJ2-5, with TRBD1 matching 7 bases. Unmatched junction bases numbered 8, after V lost 6 bases and J lost 4 bases. CDR1 and CDR2 from the germline V gene are SNHLY and FYNNEI. The CDR3 covers 14 residues. The CDR3 loop reads CASRGNRGGETQYF. CDR3 nucleotides: TGTGCCAGCAGGGGAAACAGGGGTGGAGAGACCCAGTACTTC.

The CDR3 nucleotides read TGTGCCAGCAGCTTAGTGGTGGCGTCAAATCCCTACAATGAGCAGTTCTTC. Its protein product is CASSLVVASNPYNEQFF. The chain carries TRBV11-2 and TRBJ2-1; no clear D. Trimming left V 1 base short and J 2 bases short, with 15 bases between. The CDR3 extends over 17 amino acids. CDR1 and CDR2 (germline): SGHAT, FQNNGV.

The chain has TRBV5-1 and TRBJ2-5; 7 positions match TRBD2. V lost 1 base, J lost 5 bases, and 11 bases stayed unmatched. In germline, CDR1 is SGHRS, CDR2 YFSETQ. The CDR3 is 16 residues long. In DNA form, the CDR3 reads TGCGCCAGCAGCTTGTTCCCCACCCAGGGAGGGGAGACCCAGTACTTC. It yields the protein CASSLFPTQGGETQYF.

V gene TRBV5-1 combines with J gene TRBJ1-3, with 8 bases that match TRBD1. Germline V gene data show CDR1 as SGHRS and CDR2 as YFSETQ. The CDR3 loop spans 16 amino acids. The V gene end was trimmed by 2 bases and the J gene end by 3 bases; junction bases not matched to a gene: 7. CDR3 bases: TGCGCCAGCAGCTTAGACAGGGGAAAAGGTGGAAACACCATATATTTT. Translating gives CASSLDRGKGGNTIYF.

The rearrangement joins TRBV19 to TRBJ2-7; D gene uncertain. The germline CDR1 and CDR2 sequences are LNHDA and SQIVND (reference sequence). This CDR3 is 14 amino acids long. Trimming removed 4 bases from V and 0 bases from J, with 10 bases in between. This CDR3 is CASSNGQSSYEQYF. CDR3 DNA: TGTGCCAGTAGTAACGGGCAGAGCTCCTACGAGCAGTACTTC.

The chain joins TRBV10-3 to TRBJ1-5, with D perhaps matching TRBD1 (6 bases). Trimming removed 5 bases at V and 6 bases at J, with 23 bases between. The CDR3 totals 17 residues. Germline values: CDR1 ENHRY, CDR2 SYGVKD. In nucleotides, the CDR3 is TGTGCCATCAGTAATAATTCCCGACTCCGAGGGGGTCAGCCCCAGCATTTT. Protein sequence: CAISNNSRLRGGQPQHF.

In DNA form, the CDR3 reads TGTGCCAGCAGCCACTTTAGGGAGGATGGCTACACCTTC. Translation gives CASSHFREDGYTF. J is TRBJ1-2 and V is TRBV14; D unresolved. Germline assignment: CDR1 SGHDN and CDR2 FVKESK. The CDR3 is 13 residues long. V was trimmed by 3 bases and J by 6 bases, leaving 11 bases between them.

The gene calls are TRBV11-3 and TRBJ2-1; 11 bases fit TRBD2. CDR3 length equals 18 residues. Per germline, CDR1 SGHNT and CDR2 YENEEA. J lost 0 bases, V lost 0 bases, and 4 bases had no gene match. CDR3 bases: TGTGCCAGCAGCTTAGAGGCTAGCGGGAGGTCCTCCTACAATGAGCAGTTCTTC. This encodes CASSLEASGRSSYNEQFF.

The chain links TRBV6-1 to TRBJ1-1, with D perhaps matching TRBD1 (5 bases). Between the trimmed V and J ends, which lost 0 bases and 4 bases, there was a span of 18 bases. The germline CDR1 and CDR2 sequences are MNHNS and SASEGT. CDR3 length equals 17 residues. This chain's CDR3 is CASSEAPYSGGGTEAFF. As DNA, the CDR3 is TGTGCCAGCAGTGAAGCACCCTACTCGGGGGGTGGCACTGAAGCTTTCTTT.

The rearrangement links TRBV29-1 to TRBJ1-4; D is perhaps TRBD1 (5 bases). The length of the CDR3 is 15 residues. CDR1 is SQVTM and CDR2 is ANQGSEA in the germline V gene. V dropped 4 bases and J dropped 3 bases, with 15 bases sitting between them. The CDR3 sequence: CSVGDIRGPNEKLFF. CDR3 in DNA: TGCAGCGTTGGGGATATAAGGGGCCCTAATGAAAAACTGTTTTTT.

The gene calls are TRBV7-2 and TRBJ1-1; 9 positions agree with TRBD1. The CDR3 runs to 14 residues. Germline loops: CDR1 SGHTA, CDR2 FQGNSA. V was pared by 5 bases and J by 7 bases, with 8 bases of the junction left unmatched. In DNA, the CDR3 is TGTGCCAGCAGCCCCGGACAGGGGAATGGTGAAGCTTTCTTT. This translates into CASSPGQGNGEAFF. The full variable domain, in which reference TRBV7-2 and TRBJ1-1 provide the parts outside the CDR3, is GAGVSQSPSNKVTEKGKDVELRCDPISGHTALYWYRQSLGQGLEFLIYFQGNSAPDKSGLPSDRFSAERTGGSVSTLTIQRTQQEDSAVYLCASSPGQGNGEAFFGQGTRLTVV.

The chain carries TRBV11-2 and TRBJ1-1, with D maybe TRBD1 (6 bases). Trimming took off 1 base at V and 4 bases at J, with 13 bases between the two ends. Germline loops: CDR1 SGHAT, CDR2 FQNNGV. This CDR3 has 15 residues. The CDR3 region has the DNA TGTGCCAGCAGCTTAGTCCAGGGGAGGATCACTGAAGCTTTCTTT. Its translation is CASSLVQGRITEAFF.

V is TRBV7-8 and J is TRBJ2-7; TRBD1 matches at 7 bases. Germline trimming cut 1 base from V and 4 bases from J; bases unmatched to any gene: 7. The CDR3 totals 15 residues. Germline CDR1 is SGHVS and CDR2 is FQNEAQ. The CDR3 sequence: CASSLDEGGRYEQYF. In DNA form, the CDR3 reads TGTGCCAGCAGCTTAGATGAAGGGGGCAGATACGAGCAGTACTTC.

The table lists this clone with a count of one. The chain is built from TRBV27 and TRBJ2-2; 8 nucleotides agree with TRBD2. The V segment lost 3 bases and the J segment 1 base; nucleotides outside the gene matches: 7. CDR3 length: 17 amino acids. CDR1 is MNHEY, CDR2 SMNVEV, per germline (reference sequence). The CDR3 DNA follows: TGTGCCAGCAGTTTCGGCGGGAGGACCCTGAACACCGGGGAGCTGTTTTTT. Amino acid sequence: CASSFGGRTLNTGELFF.

The chain is built from TRBV2 and TRBJ1-5; TRBD1 aligns across 9 bases. V trimming: 6 bases; J trimming: 7 bases; junction bases outside the gene matches: 7. Germline V gives CDR1 SNHLY, CDR2 FYNNEI. This CDR3 has 14 amino acids. The CDR3 DNA reads TGTGCCAGCAGAGCCGGGACAGGGCAGCAGCCCCAGCATTTT. It encodes CASRAGTGQQPQHF.

The V gene is TRBV5-1, the J gene TRBJ2-2, with TRBD2 identical over 11 bases. The V gene end was trimmed by 4 bases and the J gene end by 4 bases; junction bases not matched to a gene: 6. The germline gives CDR1 SGHRS, CDR2 YFSETQ. CDR3 length: 16 amino acids. The CDR3 DNA reads TGCGCCAGCAGCGTAACTAGCGGGAGAGGCACCGGGGAGCTGTTTTTT. Its translation is CASSVTSGRGTGELFF. Together with reference TRBV5-1 and TRBJ2-2, the CDR3 gives the full variable domain: KAGVTQTPRYLIKTRGQQVTLSCSPISGHRSVSWYQQTPGQGLQFLFEYFSETQRNKGNFPGRFSGRQFSNSRSEMNVSTLELGDSALYLCASSVTSGRGTGELFFGEGSRLTVL.

The V gene is TRBV7-2, the J gene TRBJ2-7; 14 bases map to TRBD2. In germline, CDR1 is SGHTA, CDR2 FQGNSA. J was trimmed by 1 base and V by 5 bases; bases with no gene match: 4. This CDR3 is built from 16 residues. The CDR3 DNA reads as TGTGCCAGCAGCCTTTGGACTAGCGGGAGGTCCTACGAGCAGTACTTC. It codes for CASSLWTSGRSYEQYF.

This chain connects TRBV28 to TRBJ1-1; no definite D call. Deletions cut 10 bases from V and 4 bases from J, with 13 bases between. The CDR3 consists of 12 residues. The germline V gene has CDR1 MDHEN and CDR2 SYDVKM. CDR3 protein: CATGNRGTEAFF. As DNA, the CDR3 is TGTGCCACGGGGAACCGGGGCACTGAAGCTTTCTTT.

The CDR3 region is CASSYSHRERGEQYF. The CDR3 nucleotides read TGTGCCAGCAGTTACTCCCACAGGGAGCGAGGGGAGCAGTACTTC. V gene TRBV6-5 combines with J gene TRBJ2-7; D may be TRBD1 (6 bases). Trimming left V 0 bases short and J 7 bases short, with 16 bases between. CDR3 length: 15 residues. The germline V gene has CDR1 MNHEY and CDR2 SVGAGI.